This T cell receptor beta chain was retrieved from a study of PD-1 blockade in classical Hodgkin lymphoma. The study, taken as a whole, reports: Newly diagnosed patients reportedly trailed healthy donors in baseline TCR diversity.

Profiled with immunoSEQ multiplex PCR; TCRdb holds only in-frame clones, not every one. The table has almost 85,000 clones, about 89% seen once. Following autologous stem cell transplantation, relapse occurred in every patient, and exposure to brentuximab vedotin varied. This CDR3 region has 13 residues. CDR1 is SGHVS and CDR2 is FQNEAQ in the germline V gene. V was clipped by 10 bases and J by 13 bases, with 25 bases between them. As concerns this clone: Its antigen is currently unknown.

The receptor was isolated from a human donor with classical Hodgkin lymphoma. The chain links TRBV7-8 to TRBJ2-5; maybe TRBD1 (7 bases). Material: peripheral blood mononuclear cells (PBMCs), obtained at baseline. The DNA of the CDR3 is TGTGCCACCTCCCAGGGGGACCTGAGGGGAGGGTACTTC. Its protein product is CATSQGDLRGGYF.